This entry describes one T cell receptor (beta chain). This clone was counted only a few times. Its antigen is unknown. Per-nucleotide qualities are absent, and no much larger clonotype sits a single base away. The data were obtained in a study of T cell changes during pregnancy in multiple sclerosis (dated by TCRdb to between 2019 and 2020). As for the study more broadly: The study examined how the T cell repertoire changed over the course of pregnancy in women with multiple sclerosis.

The library came from the immunoSEQ multiplex PCR assay. TCRdb holds this immuneACCESS table with in-frame rearrangements only. Some clones are missing; in checked studies, unresolved V genes explain under half, and the rest has no known cause. Across this sample there are roughly 90,000 clones, with less than 95% seen only once. The leading ten clones occupy around 2% of the sample. V is clipped by 0 bases and J by 7 bases, and the sequence between their germline boundaries is 9 bases long. The germline V gene (reference sequence) supplies CDR1 GTSNPN and CDR2 SVGIG. Including the terminal cysteine and phenylalanine, the CDR3 comprises 12 residues. The DNA shown is the 36-base CDR3, in frame from base 1.

Recombination linked TRBV30 to TRBJ1-2; the D gene cannot be named for sure. The sequence was collected from a female donor in good health, enrolled as a control in a pregnancy study. The material sequenced was peripheral blood, taken in the first trimester of pregnancy. The CDR3 amino acid sequence is: CAWSVLVSGYTF. The DNA reads TGTGCCTGGAGTGTACTGGTTAGTGGCTACACCTTC.